The rows below give T cell receptor beta chains drawn from one sample of a study of PD-1 blockade in classical Hodgkin lymphoma. Libraries were prepared by immunoSEQ multiplex PCR; TCRdb keeps only in-frame clonotypes and omits some of them. The sample carries about 94,000 clones, 75% to 90% recorded once. The specimen was peripheral blood mononuclear cells (PBMCs), collected before the second cycle of nivolumab. These receptors originate from a human donor with classical Hodgkin lymphoma. The CDR3 runs from the conserved cysteine through the conserved F or W. A D gene is named only where the DNA matches it firmly. The size of a clone is reported for some rows only, either as once, few or many, or as a class for expanded clones.

D gene | J gene | clone size | V gene | CDR3 DNA | CDR3 protein
NA | TRBJ2-1 | NA | TRBV27 | TGTGCCAGCAGGACTTGGGACACCACGGGCAATGAGCAGTTCTTC | CASRTWDTTGNEQFF
NA | TRBJ1-5 | NA | TRBV28 | TGTGCCAGCAGCCGTGGGGGTTCCCAGCCCCAGCATTTT | CASSRGGSQPQHF
NA | TRBJ1-6 | NA | TRBV25-1 | TGTGCCAGCAGTGAATACCCTCGTGGGGTTGGGTCACCCCTCCACTTT | CASSEYPRGVGSPLHF
NA | TRBJ1-1 | NA | TRBV12-2 | TGTGCAAGTCGCTTAGGGCCCCACGGGGCTGAAGCTTTCTTT | CASRLGPHGAEAFF
NA | TRBJ2-1 | NA | TRBV7-9 | TGTGCCAGCAGCTTGAGTAAGAATGAGCAGTTCTTC | CASSLSKNEQFF
TRBD1 | TRBJ1-5 | few | TRBV28 | TGTGCCAGCAGCAGGGGGTTTAGCAATCAGCCCCAGCATTTT | CASSRGFSNQPQHF
NA | TRBJ2-7 | NA | TRBV5-4 | TGTGCCAGCAGCTTTGAGGGGTTGACCTACGAGCAGTACTTC | CASSFEGLTYEQYF
TRBD1 | TRBJ1-3 | NA | TRBV6-6 | TGTGCCAGCAGGAGACAGGGTACCTATACTGGAAACACCATATATTTT | CASRRQGTYTGNTIYF
TRBD2 | TRBJ2-6 | NA | TRBV4-1 | TGCGCCAGCAGCCAAGGTGGGGGGAGCGGGGGTTTTGGGGCCAACGTCCTGACTTTC | CASSQGGGSGGFGANVLTF
TRBD1 | TRBJ1-2 | NA | TRBV4-1 | TGCGCCAGCAGCCAAGTGACAGGGAACTATGGCTACACCTTC | CASSQVTGNYGYTF
NA | TRBJ2-1 | NA | TRBV30 | TGTGCCTGGAGTACCAGTCTCCAGCAGTTCTTC | CAWSTSLQQFF
TRBD1 | TRBJ2-5 | NA | TRBV18 | TGTGCCAGCTCACCTGGGACAGTCCAAGAGACCCAGTACTTC | CASSPGTVQETQYF
TRBD1 | TRBJ1-1 | NA | TRBV10-1 | TGCGCCAGCAGTCCGACAGGGGACACTGAAGCTTTCTTT | CASSPTGDTEAFF
TRBD1 | TRBJ1-5 | NA | TRBV7-6 | TGTGCCAGCAGCTTAGGGACAGGGGTCAATCAGCCCCAGCATTTT | CASSLGTGVNQPQHF
NA | TRBJ2-1 | NA | TRBV11-2 | TGTGCCAGCAGCCCCGACTACAATGAGCAGTTCTTC | CASSPDYNEQFF
TRBD1 | TRBJ1-6 | NA | TRBV7-8 | TGTGCCAGCAGCTTCTCCGGGACAGGGCATTCACCCCTCCACTTT | CASSFSGTGHSPLHF
TRBD2 | TRBJ2-3 | NA | TRBV7-9 | TGTGCCAGCAGCTTATCTGGCGGGAGTCCAGATACGCAGTATTTT | CASSLSGGSPDTQYF
NA | TRBJ2-7 | NA | TRBV2 | TGTGCCAGCAAAGACAGGCCTTACTCCTACGAGCAGTACTTC | CASKDRPYSYEQYF
NA | TRBJ1-3 | NA | TRBV2 | TGTGCCAGCAGCCCCTACCAGCCCGACATCACTTCTGGAAACACCATATATTTT | CASSPYQPDITSGNTIYF
TRBD1 | TRBJ2-4 | NA | TRBV5-4 | TGTGCCAGCCAGGGGGCTGAAAACATTCAGTACTTC | CASQGAENIQYF
NA | TRBJ1-3 | NA | TRBV5-8 | TGTGCCAGCAGCTTGGACAACTCTGGAAACACCATATATTTT | CASSLDNSGNTIYF
NA | TRBJ2-4 | NA | TRBV18 | TGTGCCAGCTCACCACCAGGCCTTCCCAAGTACTTC | CASSPPGLPKYF
NA | TRBJ1-1 | NA | TRBV29-1 | TGCAGCGCACAGACACCTCTCACTGAAGCTTTCTTT | CSAQTPLTEAFF
NA | TRBJ1-1 | NA | TRBV5-1 | TGCGCCAGCAGGCCCGACAGCTACACTGAAGCTTTCTTT | CASRPDSYTEAFF
NA | TRBJ2-3 | NA | TRBV7-3 | TGTGCCAGCAGCTTATATACGCAGTATTTT | CASSLYTQYF
NA | TRBJ1-1 | NA | TRBV4-2 | TGTGCCAGCAGCCAAGCCGTGAACACTGAAGCTTTCTTT | CASSQAVNTEAFF
NA | TRBJ1-6 | few | TRBV25-1 | TGTGCCAGCCGCCCAGGGACGGAATCACCCCTCCACTTT | CASRPGTESPLHF
NA | TRBJ2-7 | NA | TRBV5-1 | TGCGCCAGCAGCTGGGGGATGGCGGGGTGGCTAAAAAGCTCCTACGAGCAGTACTTC | CASSWGMAGWLKSSYEQYF
NA | TRBJ2-7 | once | TRBV5-1 | TGCGCCAGCCGGGACAAGCCATCGGAGCAGTACTTC | CASRDKPSEQYF
TRBD1 | TRBJ2-5 | few | TRBV2 | TGTGCCAGCGGGACAGGGGTGGAGACCCAGTACTTC | CASGTGVETQYF
TRBD1 | TRBJ2-3 | NA | TRBV5-4 | TGTGCCAGCAGCCTGAGGGACAGGCCCATTACAGGTACGCAGTATTTT | CASSLRDRPITGTQYF
TRBD2 | TRBJ2-1 | few | TRBV28 | TGTGCCAGCATAAGTGCGCGGGAGACTTACTACAATGAGCAGTTCTTC | CASISARETYYNEQFF
TRBD2 | TRBJ2-4 | NA | TRBV6-1 | TGTGCCAGCAGTGCGGCTAGCGGGAGGGCGAACATTCAGTACTTC | CASSAASGRANIQYF
TRBD2 | TRBJ2-3 | NA | TRBV5-1 | TGCGCCAGCAGCTTGGCCGGGGCGGGAGTCCAAGATACGCAGTATTTT | CASSLAGAGVQDTQYF
NA | TRBJ2-7 | NA | TRBV15 | TGTGCCACCAGCAGAGAGCCACAGGGACCGTACGAGCAGTACTTC | CATSREPQGPYEQYF
NA | TRBJ1-2 | NA | TRBV7-9 | TGTGCCAGCAGCATGGGGTACGGAGCTAACTATGGCTACACCTTC | CASSMGYGANYGYTF
NA | TRBJ1-1 | few | TRBV20-1 | TGCAGTGCTAGATACGGACCCGAAGCTTTCTTT | CSARYGPEAFF
TRBD2 | TRBJ2-2 | NA | TRBV29-1 | TGCAGCGTTGGGACTAGCGGGTCGAACACCGGGGAGCTGTTTTTT | CSVGTSGSNTGELFF
NA | TRBJ1-1 | NA | TRBV14 | TGTGCCAGCAGCGCAGTCGGTATTGAAGCTTTCTTT | CASSAVGIEAFF
NA | TRBJ2-6 | NA | TRBV5-6 | TGTGCCAGCAGCTGGGCGATCTGGGGGGCCAACGTCCTGACTTTC | CASSWAIWGANVLTF
TRBD2 | TRBJ2-1 | NA | TRBV7-9 | TGTGCCAGCAGCTCCACAGTGGGGAGGGCCAATGAGCAGTTCTTC | CASSSTVGRANEQFF
TRBD1 | TRBJ2-7 | NA | TRBV15 | TGTGCCACCAGCAGAGAGGGGCCCGGGACAGGGCTGACCTACGAGCAGTACTTC | CATSREGPGTGLTYEQYF
TRBD2 | TRBJ2-3 | NA | TRBV7-3 | TGTGCCAGCAGCTTAGCGGGAGTCACAGATACGCAGTATTTT | CASSLAGVTDTQYF
NA | TRBJ2-7 | once | TRBV13 | TGTGCCAGCAGCTTAGGTCAGGGGCTACCCTCCTACGAGCAGTACTTC | CASSLGQGLPSYEQYF
TRBD2 | TRBJ2-1 | few | TRBV28 | TGTGCCAGCAGTTTAGGGACGGGAGGAAGCGATGAGCAGTTCTTC | CASSLGTGGSDEQFF
NA | TRBJ1-4 | once | TRBV15 | TGTGCCACCAGCATTGACAGGTGGAACGAAAAACTGTTTTTT | CATSIDRWNEKLFF
TRBD2 | TRBJ2-3 | NA | TRBV6-1 | TGTGCCAGCAGTGCTGCCCCGGGACTAGCGGGGGATCTGTATTTT | CASSAAPGLAGDLYF
TRBD2 | TRBJ2-3 | NA | TRBV27 | TGTGCCAGCAGCTGGGGTAGCGGGAACACAGATACGCAGTATTTT | CASSWGSGNTDTQYF
TRBD1 | TRBJ1-1 | NA | TRBV11-2 | TGTGCCAGCAGCTTGGGGACAGACACTGAAGCTTTCTTT | CASSLGTDTEAFF
TRBD2 | TRBJ2-1 | NA | TRBV7-2 | TGTGCCAGCAGCTTAGTTAGCGGGAGGGAGGGAATACTCTACAATGAGCAGTTCTTC | CASSLVSGREGILYNEQFF
TRBD1 | TRBJ1-1 | few | TRBV4-1 | TGCGCCAGCAGCCAAGATCAACGGACAGGGAATGAAGCTTTCTTT | CASSQDQRTGNEAFF
NA | TRBJ1-2 | NA | TRBV2 | TGTGCCAGCAGTGATCGGTATGGCTACACCTTC | CASSDRYGYTF
TRBD1 | TRBJ2-5 | NA | TRBV7-6 | TGTGCCAGCAGCTCTAGAGATCGGGACAGGGGTTCGGAGACCCAGTACTTC | CASSSRDRDRGSETQYF
NA | TRBJ1-1 | NA | TRBV7-9 | TGTGCCAGCAGCTTAGAAGGGAACACTGAAGCTTTCTTT | CASSLEGNTEAFF
NA | TRBJ1-1 | NA | TRBV6-1 | TGTGCCAGCAGTGAAGAGGAGAACACTGAAGCTTTCTTT | CASSEEENTEAFF
TRBD2 | TRBJ2-1 | NA | TRBV10-3 | TGTGCCATCAGGGGGACTAGCGATAGTGAGCAGTTCTTC | CAIRGTSDSEQFF
NA | TRBJ2-1 | NA | TRBV9 | TGTGCCAGCAGCGTAGAGGAGGGGGGCCCTTTCAATGAGCAGTTCTTC | CASSVEEGGPFNEQFF